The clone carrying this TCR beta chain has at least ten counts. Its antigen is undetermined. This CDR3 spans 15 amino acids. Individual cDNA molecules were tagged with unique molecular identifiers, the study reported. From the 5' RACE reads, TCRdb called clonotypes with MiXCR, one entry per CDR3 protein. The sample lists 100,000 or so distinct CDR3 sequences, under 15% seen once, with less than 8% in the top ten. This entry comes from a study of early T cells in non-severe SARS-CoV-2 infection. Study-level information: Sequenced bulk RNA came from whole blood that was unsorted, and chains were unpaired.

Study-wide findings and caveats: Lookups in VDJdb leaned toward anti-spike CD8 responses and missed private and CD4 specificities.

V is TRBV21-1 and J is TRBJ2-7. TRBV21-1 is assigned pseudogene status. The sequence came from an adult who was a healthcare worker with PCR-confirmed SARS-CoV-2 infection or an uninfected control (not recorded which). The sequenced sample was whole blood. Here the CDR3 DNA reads TGTGCCAGCATCTCGGACCCAAAGGTCCTGGACGAGCAGTACTTC. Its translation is CASISDPKVLDEQYF.